The 27 T cell receptor beta chains given below trace back to one sample, sequenced in a study of CD8+ T cells in alopecia areata. After isolation, RNA underwent reverse transcription to generate cDNA as the sequencing template. Profiled with immunoSEQ multiplex PCR; TCRdb holds only in-frame clones, not every one. The table shows hundreds of thousands of clones, with around three fifths occurring only once. Treatment meaning: oral pan-JAK inhibitor, 5-10 mg twice daily. This specimen consisted of CD4+ T cells sorted from blood, obtained around week 53, from a patient treated with tofacitinib. The receptors here all came from a human donor with alopecia areata.

The chain uses TRBV9 and TRBJ1-2, with D tentatively TRBD1 (6 bases). The CDR3 totals 14 residues. The V end lost 3 bases, the J end lost 5 bases, and 14 bases lay between the germline ends. Germline CDR1 SGDLS, CDR2 YYNGEE. CDR3 coding DNA: TGTGCCAGCAGCGGGCCCAGGACAGCGTATGGCTACACCTTC. Translated: CASSGPRTAYGYTF.

V gene TRBV29-1 combines with J gene TRBJ2-2; no clear D. The V end was cut by 4 bases, the J end by 0 bases, with 9 bases between. Germline CDR1 is SQVTM and CDR2 is ANQGSEA. The CDR3 is made up of 14 amino acids. CDR3 loop: CSVAFQTNTGELFF. CDR3 DNA: TGCAGCGTTGCTTTCCAGACGAACACCGGGGAGCTGTTTTTT.

This clone was recorded a few times. The chain uses TRBV15 and TRBJ2-2, with 7 bases identical to TRBD1. V lost 2 bases and J lost 4; bases outside the gene matches: 7. There are 16 residues in the CDR3. CDR1 is LNHNV, CDR2 YYDKDF, per germline (reference sequence). CDR3 nucleotide sequence: TGTGCCACCAGCAGACTACAGGGGCGAGGCACCGGGGAGCTGTTTTTT. Its translation: CATSRLQGRGTGELFF.

This sequence joins TRBV4-3 and TRBJ1-2; TRBD1 matches 7 bases. The ends lost 0 bases at V and 8 bases at J; junction bases unmatched: 9. Germline V gene data show CDR1 as LGHNA and CDR2 as YSLEER. The CDR3 consists of 15 residues. CDR3 DNA sequence: TGCGCCAGCAGCCAAGATAGAGGGCAGGGGGAGGGCTACACCTTC. Translating it yields CASSQDRGQGEGYTF.

The chain couples TRBV30 to TRBJ1-1; unclear D gene. Trimming left V 1 base short and J 2 bases short, with 8 bases between. CDR3 length: 13 amino acids. In germline, CDR1 is GTSNPN, CDR2 SVGIG (reference sequence). CDR3 sequence reads: CAWSAVANTEAFF. CDR3 DNA: TGTGCCTGGAGTGCGGTCGCTAACACTGAAGCTTTCTTT.

CDR3 loop: CASSPDYHRGEQFF. The CDR3 bases are TGTGCCAGCTCACCCGACTACCACCGCGGTGAGCAGTTCTTC. The chain uses TRBV18 and TRBJ2-1; D may be TRBD2 (5 bases). Germline V CDR1 and CDR2: KGHSH, LQKENI. This CDR3 has 14 amino acids. The V and J ends lost 3 bases and 9 bases respectively, with 15 bases between them.

This chain uses TRBV7-2 with TRBJ2-1; 7 bases align to TRBD1. V lost 3 bases and J lost 15; bases outside the gene matches: 5. The CDR3 spans 11 residues. The germline V gene encodes CDR1 SGHTA and CDR2 FQGNSA. For the CDR3, the DNA is TGTGCCAGCAGCTTGAACAGGGGCTCGTTCTTC. It codes for CASSLNRGSFF. Supplemented by reference TRBV7-2 and TRBJ2-1, the full variable domain reads GAGVSQSPSNKVTEKGKDVELRCDPISGHTALYWYRQSLGQGLEFLIYFQGNSAPDKSGLPSDRFSAERTGGSVSTLTIQRTQQEDSAVYLCASSLNRGSFFGPGTRLTVL.

This chain uses TRBV23-1 with TRBJ1-6; D perhaps matches TRBD1 (5 bases). TRBV23-1 is known as an ORF, though its function is uncertain. The ends were cut back, 0 bases at V and 8 bases at J, with 20 bases in the middle. The CDR3 totals 18 residues. The CDR3 loop reads CASSQSTGGEWVHSPLHF. In nucleotides, the CDR3 is TGCGCCAGCAGTCAATCAACCGGGGGGGAGTGGGTTCATTCACCCCTCCACTTT.

This clone was found a few times. The chain links TRBV7-2 to TRBJ1-2; TRBD1 agrees at 9 bases. The ends lost 1 base at V and 7 bases at J; junction bases unmatched: 7. The CDR3 has 15 amino acids. Germline CDR1 and CDR2: SGHTA and FQGNSA. Here the CDR3 DNA reads TGTGCCAGCAGCTTAGGCAGGACAGGGGTCGGTGGCTACACCTTC. This encodes CASSLGRTGVGGYTF.

CDR3 sequence (DNA): TGTGCCATCAGTGTAGGAGGGACAGTCGATCAGCCCCAGCATTTT. Amino acid sequence: CAISVGGTVDQPQHF. The chain employs TRBV10-3 and TRBJ1-5, with 7 nucleotides matching TRBD1. This CDR3 is built from 15 residues. The trim removed 4 bases at V and 5 bases at J, leaving 8 bases unmatched. Germline CDR1 reads ENHRY; CDR2 reads SYGVKD.

The chain carries TRBV30 and TRBJ1-1; tentative D call: TRBD1 (6 bases). Germline CDR1 is GTSNPN and CDR2 is SVGIG (reference sequence). With 2 bases removed from V and 4 bases from J, the gap between germline ends came to 8 bases. The CDR3 contains 12 residues. The CDR3 bases are TGTGCCTGGAGTCAGGGGACCACTGAAGCTTTCTTT. Translating it yields CAWSQGTTEAFF.

The chain uses TRBV30 and TRBJ1-4; maybe TRBD1 (6 bases). This CDR3 spans 14 amino acids. Germline V gene sequence: CDR1 GTSNPN, CDR2 SVGIG (reference sequence). Trimming stripped 4 bases from V and 2 bases from J, with 11 bases between. The CDR3 is CAWTRGATNEKLFF. CDR3 sequence (DNA): TGTGCCTGGACCAGGGGCGCGACTAATGAAAAACTGTTTTTT.

The J gene is TRBJ1-6, the V gene TRBV18; unclear D gene. The CDR3 runs 13 residues. V gave up 3 bases and J gave up 16 bases, with 16 bases separating them. Looked up from germline, CDR1 is KGHSH and CDR2 is LQKENI. The CDR3 sequence is CASSPRSQDLLHF. The DNA for the CDR3 is TGTGCCAGCTCACCGAGGTCCCAAGATCTACTCCACTTT.

This chain links TRBV5-1 with TRBJ2-3; D assignment may be TRBD1 or TRBD2 (5 bases each). V gave up 7 bases and J gave up 4 bases, with 10 bases separating them. CDR3 length: 12 amino acids. Per germline, CDR1 SGHRS and CDR2 YFSETQ. The CDR3 nucleotides are TGCGCCAGCGGGACGGACGCAGATACGCAGTATTTT. Its protein is CASGTDADTQYF.

The chain has TRBV7-2 and TRBJ2-5; TRBD1 aligns across 9 bases. The V gene's germline CDR1 is SGHTA and CDR2 FQGNSA. V gave up 6 bases and J gave up 5 bases; unmatched junction bases: 4. The CDR3 has 13 amino acids. This CDR3 is CASRGQGGETQYF. CDR3 DNA sequence: TGTGCCAGCAGGGGACAGGGAGGGGAGACCCAGTACTTC.

This clone was seen a handful of times. The chain combines TRBV5-1 with TRBJ1-6; no reliable D call. The V end was cut by 1 base, the J end by 11 bases, with 13 bases between. Germline V gene lookup returns CDR1 SGHRS and CDR2 YFSETQ. The CDR3 sequence is 14 residues long. CDR3 in DNA: TGCGCCAGCAGCTTGTTCGGAAGAGATACACCCCTCCACTTT. It specifies CASSLFGRDTPLHF.

The rearrangement links TRBV30 to TRBJ1-3; maybe TRBD1 (5 bases). V gave up 5 bases and J gave up 3 bases, with 14 bases separating them. Germline CDR1 and CDR2: GTSNPN and SVGIG (reference sequence). CDR3 size: 14 residues. CDR3 sequence (DNA): TGTGCCTGGCGAAGGGGTTTAGGTGGAAACACCATATATTTT. This encodes CAWRRGLGGNTIYF.

This clone appeared once. The chain recombines TRBV27 with TRBJ2-1, with 11 bases that match TRBD2. Germline CDR1 reads MNHEY; CDR2 reads SMNVEV (reference sequence). This CDR3 has 16 residues. J was trimmed by 4 bases and V by 1 base; bases with no gene match: 3. CDR3 loop: CASSLYASGGYNEQFF. The CDR3, as DNA: TGTGCCAGCAGTTTATATGCTAGCGGGGGGTACAATGAGCAGTTCTTC.

This clone was observed a few times. V and J are TRBV29-1 and TRBJ2-5, with D possibly TRBD2 on 5 matching bases. The CDR3 spans 13 residues. V lost 4 bases and J 5 bases, leaving 14 bases between the germline ends. From germline, CDR1 is SQVTM and CDR2 ANQGSEA. CDR3 residues: CSVVLGGQETQYF. The CDR3, as DNA: TGCAGCGTTGTACTAGGTGGTCAGGAGACCCAGTACTTC.

The count of this clone is one. V gene TRBV30 combines with J gene TRBJ1-1; no clear D. The V gene lost 0 bases and the J gene lost 5 bases, with 10 bases spanning the gap. Per the germline V gene, CDR1 is GTSNPN and CDR2 is SVGIG (reference sequence). The CDR3 is 13 amino acids. CDR3 amino acids: CAWSVGRETEAFF. CDR3 nucleotide sequence: TGTGCCTGGAGTGTGGGTAGGGAAACTGAAGCTTTCTTT.

Only a few counts were recorded for this clone. The same CDR3 arises from other DNA sequences in this sample as well. This chain uses TRBV30 with TRBJ2-3; unclear D gene. There are 12 residues in the CDR3. Germline assignment: CDR1 GTSNPN and CDR2 SVGIG (reference sequence). Between the trimmed V and J ends, which lost 2 bases and 6 bases, there was a span of 9 bases. The CDR3 spells CAWSPTTDTQYF. The CDR3 bases are TGTGCCTGGAGTCCTACTACCGATACGCAGTATTTT.

The CDR3 coding sequence is TGTGCCTGGAGAGAACCGGGACAGGGAGGGTACGAGCAGTACTTC. Translation gives CAWREPGQGGYEQYF. The chain joins TRBV30 to TRBJ2-7, with TRBD1 matching 9 bases. The ends lost 3 bases at V and 4 bases at J; junction bases unmatched: 10. CDR1 GTSNPN and CDR2 SVGIG come from the germline V gene (reference sequence). The CDR3 extends over 15 amino acids.

This clone was counted only a few times. V usage is TRBV19 and J usage is TRBJ1-1; perhaps TRBD1 as D (5 bases). Between the trimmed V and J ends, which lost 2 bases and 8 bases, there was a span of 9 bases. Per the germline V gene, CDR1 is LNHDA and CDR2 is SQIVND (reference sequence). The CDR3 has 12 amino acids. The CDR3 bases are TGTGCCAGTAGTATAAGTGGGGGGGAAGCTTTCTTT. Amino acid sequence: CASSISGGEAFF. The complete variable domain, with remaining parts taken from reference TRBV19 and TRBJ1-1, reads DGGITQSPKYLFRKEGQNVTLSCEQNLNHDAMYWYRQDPGQGLRLIYYSQIVNDFQKGDIAEGYSVSREKKESFPLTVTSAQKNPTAFYLCASSISGGEAFFGQGTRLTVV.

This clone was seen only a few times. The gene calls are TRBV7-9 and TRBJ1-4; TRBD1 matches at 10 bases. V shed 8 bases, J shed 6 bases, and the junction held 6 bases outside the gene matches. Germline V lookup: CDR1 SEHNR, CDR2 FQNEAQ (reference sequence). The CDR3 extends over 14 amino acids. The CDR3 nucleotides read TGTGCCAGCTCGGCGGGACAGGGGTATGAAAAACTGTTTTTT. It yields the protein CASSAGQGYEKLFF.

This clone has a handful of counts. The chain links TRBV5-1 to TRBJ1-4, with 11 bases fitting TRBD1. This CDR3 contains 15 residues. V lost 3 bases to trimming and J lost 13 bases; unmatched junction nucleotides: 11. Germline CDR1 and CDR2: SGHRS and YFSETQ. CDR3 residues: CASSSGTGGSGRLFF. CDR3 DNA sequence: TGCGCCAGCAGCTCCGGGACAGGGGGATCGGGTAGACTGTTTTTT.

The V gene is TRBV7-6, the J gene TRBJ2-6, with TRBD2 as a possible D gene (6 bases). This CDR3 contains 15 residues. Germline V gene sequence: CDR1 SGHVS, CDR2 FNYEAQ. Trimming stripped 5 bases from V and 2 bases from J, with 10 bases between. This chain's CDR3 is CASSARGTGANVLTF. As DNA, the CDR3 is TGTGCCAGCAGCGCTCGGGGGACTGGGGCCAACGTCCTGACTTTC.

This clone was seen a few times. The genes are TRBV30 and TRBJ2-3, with TRBD1 identical over 8 bases. The CDR3 runs 14 residues. V lost 8 bases to trimming and J lost 7 bases; unmatched junction nucleotides: 14. CDR1 is GTSNPN, CDR2 SVGIG, per germline (reference sequence). The CDR3 spells CARRQGSNSNTQYF. The DNA of the CDR3 is TGTGCCAGGCGACAGGGGTCAAACTCGAATACGCAGTATTTT.